The clone carrying this T cell receptor beta chain has at least ten counts. TCRdb reprocessed the 5' RACE reads via MiXCR and lists one record per CDR3 protein. This sample yields roughly 35,000 distinct CDR3 sequences, of which approximately 7.7% are seen a single time; approximately 28% belongs to the top ten. This sample is part of a study of T-cell memory formation after mild COVID-19. The CDR3 contains 13 residues. Trimming took off 5 bases at V and 7 bases at J, with 12 bases between the two ends. The germline V gene encodes CDR1 SGHTA and CDR2 FQGNSA. The gene calls are TRBV7-2 and TRBJ1-5; D may be TRBD1 (6 bases). The sequenced material came from PBMCs or a T cell subset sorted from them (not recorded which). The sequence was collected from a man younger than 35 who had mild COVID-19 (a few samples of this study predate the infection). Cell type and time point are not known. The CDR3 nucleotides read TGTGCCAGCAGCACCAGGGGTAACCAGCCCCAGCATTTT. It codes for CASSTRGNQPQHF. The full variable domain, completed using reference TRBV7-2 and TRBJ1-5, is GAGVSQSPSNKVTEKGKDVELRCDPISGHTALYWYRQSLGQGLEFLIYFQGNSAPDKSGLPSDRFSAERTGGSVSTLTIQRTQQEDSAVYLCASSTRGNQPQHFGDGTRLSIL.